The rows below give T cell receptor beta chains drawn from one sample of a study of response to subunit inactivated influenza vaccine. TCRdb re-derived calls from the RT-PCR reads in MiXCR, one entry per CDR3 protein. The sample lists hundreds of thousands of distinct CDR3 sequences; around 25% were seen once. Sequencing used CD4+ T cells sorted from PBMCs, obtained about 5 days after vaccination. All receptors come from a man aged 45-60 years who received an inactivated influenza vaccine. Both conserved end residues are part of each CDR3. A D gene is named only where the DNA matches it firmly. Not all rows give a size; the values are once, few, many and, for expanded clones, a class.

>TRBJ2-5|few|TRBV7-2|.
TGTGCCAGCAGCTTAGGGACTGGGACCCAGTACTTC
CASSLGTGTQYF
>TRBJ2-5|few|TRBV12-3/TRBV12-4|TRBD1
TGTGCCAGCAGTTTCCAGGGGGCTGTGACCCAGTACTTC
CASSFQGAVTQYF
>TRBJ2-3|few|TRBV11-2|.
TGTGCCAGCAGACGGGACCGCTGGGGCACAGATACGCAGTATTTT
CASRRDRWGTDTQYF
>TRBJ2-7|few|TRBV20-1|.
TGCAGTGCTCGAATAGTGGGCGAGCAGTACTTC
CSARIVGEQYF
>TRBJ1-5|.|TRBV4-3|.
TGCGCCAGCAGCCAAGATTGGGGGAGGAGCCTGCAGCCCCAGCATTTT
CASSQDWGRSLQPQHF
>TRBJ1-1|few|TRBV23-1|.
TGCGCCAGCAGTCAATTAAAGATTGAAGCTTTCTTT
CASSQLKIEAFF
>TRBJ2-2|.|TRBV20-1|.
TGCAGTGCTAGAGGGACCGGGGTGAAGGCCGGGGAGCTGTTTTTT
CSARGTGVKAGELFF
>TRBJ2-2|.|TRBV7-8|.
TGTGCCAGCAGCCCAACTTCCCACACCGGGGAGCTGTTTTTT
CASSPTSHTGELFF
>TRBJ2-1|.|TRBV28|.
TGTGCCAGCACCCGAGGGGGCAATGAGCAGTTCTTC
CASTRGGNEQFF
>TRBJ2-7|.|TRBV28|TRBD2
TGTGCCAGCGCTTCCGGGGGGGGCTACGTCGAGCAGTACTTC
CASASGGGYVEQYF
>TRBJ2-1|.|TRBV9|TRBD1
TGTGCCAGCAGCATACAGGGGTATGAGCAGTTCTTC
CASSIQGYEQFF
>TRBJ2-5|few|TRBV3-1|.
TGTGCCAGCAGCCCGGACCCGCTGGGACAAGAGACCCAGTACTTC
CASSPDPLGQETQYF
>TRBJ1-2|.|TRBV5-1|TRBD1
TGCGCCAGCGCGCTGGACAGGAACTATGGCTACACCTTC
CASALDRNYGYTF
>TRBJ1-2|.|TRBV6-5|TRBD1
TGTGCCAGCAGTTCCAAACCAGGACAGGGATATGGCTACACCTTC
CASSSKPGQGYGYTF
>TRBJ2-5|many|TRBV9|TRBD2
TGTGCCAGCAGCGGGACTAGCGGGGGGCGGGAGACCCAGTACTTC
CASSGTSGGRETQYF
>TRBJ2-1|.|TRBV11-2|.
TGTGCCAGCAGCTTAAGGAGGGAGTGGGGAGATGAGCAGTTCTTC
CASSLRREWGDEQFF
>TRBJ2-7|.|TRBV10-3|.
TGTGCCATACTGGACAGCGATGACTACGAGCAGTACTTC
CAILDSDDYEQYF
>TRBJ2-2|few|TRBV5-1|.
TGCGCCAGCAGCATCGACAGAATTAGTGGCGGGGAGCTGTTTTTT
CASSIDRISGGELFF
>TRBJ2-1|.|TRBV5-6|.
TGTGCCAGCAGCTTGCGGCCCCAATCCTACAATGAGCAGTTCTTC
CASSLRPQSYNEQFF